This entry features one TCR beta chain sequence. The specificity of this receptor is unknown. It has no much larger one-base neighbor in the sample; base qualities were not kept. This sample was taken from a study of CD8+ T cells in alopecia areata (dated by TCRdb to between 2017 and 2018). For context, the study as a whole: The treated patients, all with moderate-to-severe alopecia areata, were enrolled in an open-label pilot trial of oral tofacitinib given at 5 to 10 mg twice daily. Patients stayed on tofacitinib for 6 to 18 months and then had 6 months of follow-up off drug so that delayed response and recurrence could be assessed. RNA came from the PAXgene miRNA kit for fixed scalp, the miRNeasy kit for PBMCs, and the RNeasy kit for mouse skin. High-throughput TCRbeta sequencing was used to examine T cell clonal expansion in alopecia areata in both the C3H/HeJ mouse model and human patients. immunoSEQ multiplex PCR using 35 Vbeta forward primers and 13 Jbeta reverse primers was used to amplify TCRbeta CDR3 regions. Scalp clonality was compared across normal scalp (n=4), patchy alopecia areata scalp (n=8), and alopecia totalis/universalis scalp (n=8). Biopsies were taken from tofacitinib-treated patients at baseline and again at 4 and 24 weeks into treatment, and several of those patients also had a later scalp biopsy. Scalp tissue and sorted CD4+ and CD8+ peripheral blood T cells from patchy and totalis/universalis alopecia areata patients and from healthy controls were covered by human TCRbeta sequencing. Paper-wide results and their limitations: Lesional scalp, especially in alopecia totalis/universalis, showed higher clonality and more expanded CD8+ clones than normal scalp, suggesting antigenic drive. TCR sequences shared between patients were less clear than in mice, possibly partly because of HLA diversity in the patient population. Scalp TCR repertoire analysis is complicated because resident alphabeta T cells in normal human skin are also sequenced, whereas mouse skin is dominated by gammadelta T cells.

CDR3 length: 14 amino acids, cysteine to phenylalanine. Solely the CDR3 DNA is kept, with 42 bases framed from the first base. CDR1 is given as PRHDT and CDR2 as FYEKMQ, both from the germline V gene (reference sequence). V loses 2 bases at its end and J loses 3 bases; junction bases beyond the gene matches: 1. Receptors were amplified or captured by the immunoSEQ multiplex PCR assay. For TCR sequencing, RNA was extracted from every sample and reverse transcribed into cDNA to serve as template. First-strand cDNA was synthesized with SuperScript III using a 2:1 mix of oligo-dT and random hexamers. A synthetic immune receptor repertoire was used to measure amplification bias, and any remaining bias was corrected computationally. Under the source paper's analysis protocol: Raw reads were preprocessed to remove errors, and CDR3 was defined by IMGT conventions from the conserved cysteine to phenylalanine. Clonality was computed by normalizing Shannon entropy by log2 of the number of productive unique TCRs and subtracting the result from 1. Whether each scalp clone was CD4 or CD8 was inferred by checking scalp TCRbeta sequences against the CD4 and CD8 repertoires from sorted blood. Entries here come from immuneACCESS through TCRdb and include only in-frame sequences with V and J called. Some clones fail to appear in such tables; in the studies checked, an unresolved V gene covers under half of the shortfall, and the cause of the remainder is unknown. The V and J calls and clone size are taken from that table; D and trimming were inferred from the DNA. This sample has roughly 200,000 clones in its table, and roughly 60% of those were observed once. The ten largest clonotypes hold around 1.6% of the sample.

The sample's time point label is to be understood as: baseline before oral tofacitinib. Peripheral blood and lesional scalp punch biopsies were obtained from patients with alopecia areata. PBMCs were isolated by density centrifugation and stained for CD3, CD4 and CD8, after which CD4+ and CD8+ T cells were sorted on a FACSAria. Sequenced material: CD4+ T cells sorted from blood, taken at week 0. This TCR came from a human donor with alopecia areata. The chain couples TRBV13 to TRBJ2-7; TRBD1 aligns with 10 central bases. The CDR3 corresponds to CASSLRDRGYEQYF. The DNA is TGTGCCAGCAGCTTAAGGGACAGGGGCTACGAGCAGTACTTC. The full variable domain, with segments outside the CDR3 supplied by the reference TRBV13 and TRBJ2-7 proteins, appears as AAGVIQSPRHLIKEKRETATLKCYPIPRHDTVYWYQQGPGQDPQFLISFYEKMQSDKGSIPDRFSAQQFSDYHSELNMSSLELGDSALYFCASSLRDRGYEQYFGPGTRLTVT.